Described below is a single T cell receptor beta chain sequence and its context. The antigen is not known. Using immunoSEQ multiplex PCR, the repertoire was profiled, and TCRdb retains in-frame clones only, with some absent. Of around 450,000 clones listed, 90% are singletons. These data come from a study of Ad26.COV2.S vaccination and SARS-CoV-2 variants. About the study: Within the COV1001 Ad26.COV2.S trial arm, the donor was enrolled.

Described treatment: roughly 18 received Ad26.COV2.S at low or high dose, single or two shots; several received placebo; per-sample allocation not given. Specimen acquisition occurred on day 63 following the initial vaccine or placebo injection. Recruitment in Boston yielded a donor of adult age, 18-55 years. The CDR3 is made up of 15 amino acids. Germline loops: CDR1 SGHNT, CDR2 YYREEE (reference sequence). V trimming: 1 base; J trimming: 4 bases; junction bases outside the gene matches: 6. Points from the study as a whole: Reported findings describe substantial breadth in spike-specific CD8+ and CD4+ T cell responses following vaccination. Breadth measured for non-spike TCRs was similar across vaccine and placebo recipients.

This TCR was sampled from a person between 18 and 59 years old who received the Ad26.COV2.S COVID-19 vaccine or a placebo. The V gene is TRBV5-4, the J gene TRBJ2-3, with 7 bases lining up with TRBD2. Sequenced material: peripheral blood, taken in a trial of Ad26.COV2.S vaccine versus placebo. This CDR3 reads CASSLRGLSSDTQYF. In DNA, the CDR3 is TGTGCCAGCAGCTTGAGGGGACTAAGTTCAGATACGCAGTATTTT.